This T cell receptor beta chain came from a study of blood T cell repertoires in COVID-19. Study at large: Acute-phase and convalescent COVID-19 samples originated in the United States, Italy and Spain.

Original processing notes: Using reference gene primer amplification, nucleated cell counts were estimated. Only in-frame clones appear in the TCRdb table, and some are missing; sequencing was by immunoSEQ multiplex PCR. V and J calls and clone size are those listed in that table; D and trimming were worked out from the DNA. The table shows tens of thousands of clones, with 65% to 90% occurring only once. The source is a man between 65 and 85 years old with active or convalescent COVID-19. Sequencing input: peripheral blood.

The CDR3 DNA sequence: TGTGCCAGCAGCCCTGACGTAGGCAGGTCAATTGAGCAGTTCTTC. Amino acid sequence: CASSPDVGRSIEQFF. The rearrangement links TRBV7-2 to TRBJ2-1; D unclear. Germline V lookup: CDR1 SGHTA, CDR2 FQGNSA. The CDR3 loop spans 15 amino acids. V lost 5 bases, J lost 9 bases, and 20 bases lay in between.